This T cell receptor beta chain was profiled in a study of T cell responses to AZD1222 COVID-19 vaccine. Overall study results and limits: Scientists sampled the repertoires only once the peak T cell response had passed.

As to this clone: The antigen remains unidentified.

There are 14 residues in the CDR3. CDR1 and CDR2 (germline): MNHEY, SMNVEV (reference sequence). Trimming pared 5 bases from V and 5 bases from J, leaving 10 bases between. Only in-frame clones appear in the TCRdb table, and some are missing; sequencing was by immunoSEQ multiplex PCR. Seen here are 130,000 to 150,000 clones, under 95% observed once, and the top ten hold about 3%. The chain couples TRBV27 to TRBJ1-6; D might be TRBD1 (5 bases). This receptor was obtained from an adult in good health. The material sequenced was peripheral blood, taken on day 0 of MenACWY control vaccination. For the CDR3, the DNA is TGTGCCAGCAGTACCCGACAGAATAATTCACCCCTCCACTTT. Translated: CASSTRQNNSPLHF.